These 17 T cell receptor beta chains came from one sample sequenced in a study of cytomegalovirus exposure and HLA in healthy donors. Method: immunoSEQ multiplex PCR; TCRdb's copy keeps in-frame clones and lacks some. The table has tens of thousands of clones, 85% to 95% seen once. Source material: PBMCs. All receptors come from a woman between 25 and 40 years old in good health and CMV-seropositive.

The chain has TRBV12-5 and TRBJ2-5, with 8 bases aligning to TRBD1. The CDR3 has 14 residues. V was clipped by 4 bases and J by 5 bases; unmatched bases: 6. The V gene's germline CDR1 is LGHNT and CDR2 FRNRAP. The CDR3 reads CASGSSQGAETQYF. CDR3 nucleotide sequence: TGTGCTAGTGGTTCGTCCCAGGGGGCGGAGACCCAGTACTTC.

The chain has TRBV5-3 and TRBJ2-7; D is perhaps TRBD1 (6 bases). TRBV5-3 is noted as an ORF with a role that remains uncertain. The CDR3 has 14 residues. The V gene lost 0 bases and the J gene lost 1 base, with 8 bases spanning the gap. The CDR3 reads CARSLETGSYEQYF. CDR3 DNA sequence: TGTGCCAGAAGCTTGGAGACAGGATCCTACGAGCAGTACTTC.

This chain joins TRBV6-6 and TRBJ1-5, with TRBD1 matching over 12 bases. This CDR3 is 16 amino acids long. V shed 4 bases and J 5 bases; nucleotides not matched to a gene: 6. The V gene's germline CDR1 is MNHNY and CDR2 SVGAGI (reference sequence). Here the CDR3 DNA reads TGTGCCAGCAGTTCGGGACAGGGGGCGAATCATCAGCCCCAGCATTTT. Amino acids: CASSSGQGANHQPQHF.

This rearrangement joins TRBV6-5 to TRBJ2-7; 7 nucleotides line up with TRBD2. The CDR3 length is 14 residues. The V gene end was trimmed by 5 bases and the J gene end by 4 bases; junction bases not matched to a gene: 8. Looked up from germline, CDR1 is MNHEY and CDR2 is SVGAGI. The CDR3, as DNA: TGTGCCAGCAGTCCGGGAGGAAACAAGTACGAGCAGTACTTC. Translating it yields CASSPGGNKYEQYF.

The chain links TRBV7-2 to TRBJ2-7; D may be TRBD2 (6 bases). This CDR3 region has 13 residues. The germline gives CDR1 SGHTA, CDR2 FQGNSA. The ends were cut back, 5 bases at V and 1 base at J, with 9 bases in the middle. In DNA, the CDR3 is TGTGCCAGCAGCCGGGACTGGTCCTACGAGCAGTACTTC. It translates to CASSRDWSYEQYF.

V is TRBV29-1 and J is TRBJ1-3; 9 nucleotides align to TRBD1. Germline loops: CDR1 SQVTM, CDR2 ANQGSEA. Losses at the gene ends were 6 bases for V and 3 bases for J; bases not matched to a gene: 9. This CDR3 region has 15 residues. For the CDR3, the DNA is TGCAGCGTGGCTGGGACAGGGCAAGGTGGAAACACCATATATTTT. Translating it yields CSVAGTGQGGNTIYF.

J is TRBJ1-5 and V is TRBV28; D ambiguous. Deletions cut 6 bases from V and 3 bases from J, with 18 bases between. There are 16 residues in the CDR3. The germline gives CDR1 MDHEN, CDR2 SYDVKM. For the CDR3, the DNA is TGTGCCAGCAGGACTCTCTCGAGGAGGACCAATCAGCCCCAGCATTTT. Protein sequence: CASRTLSRRTNQPQHF. The variable domain in full, with the rest retrieved from reference TRBV28 and TRBJ1-5, is DVKVTQSSRYLVKRTGEKVFLECVQDMDHENMFWYRQDPGLGLRLIYFSYDVKMKEKGDIPEGYSVSREKKERFSLILESASTNQTSMYLCASRTLSRRTNQPQHFGDGTRLSIL.

V gene TRBV5-5 combines with J gene TRBJ1-3; maybe TRBD1 (5 bases). Trimming cost V 0 bases and J 2 bases, with 9 bases left between them. CDR3 length equals 15 residues. Germline lookup yields CDR1 SGHKS and CDR2 YYEKEE (reference sequence). The CDR3 loop reads CASSLAGGPGNTIYF. CDR3 in DNA: TGTGCCAGCAGCTTGGCGGGGGGACCTGGAAACACCATATATTTT.

The table lists this clone with a few counts. V is TRBV10-2 and J is TRBJ2-6; unclear D gene. Germline V gene sequence: CDR1 WSHSY, CDR2 SAAADI. CDR3 length equals 15 residues. Trimming pared 2 bases from V and 0 bases from J, leaving 5 bases between. The CDR3: CASSETDSGANVLTF. The CDR3 DNA reads as TGCGCCAGCAGTGAGACTGACTCTGGGGCCAACGTCCTGACTTTC.

The chain joins TRBV19 to TRBJ2-1, with no clear D. The CDR3 extends over 15 amino acids. The germline CDR1 and CDR2 sequences are LNHDA and SQIVND (reference sequence). V was pared by 4 bases and J by 0 bases, with 10 bases between. Written as DNA, the CDR3 is TGTGCCAGTAGTACCCGCCGGAGCTCCTACAATGAGCAGTTCTTC. This encodes CASSTRRSSYNEQFF.

The V call is TRBV28, the J call TRBJ2-7; TRBD2 matches at 9 bases. The junction had 18 bases not matched to a gene; V was cut back by 4 bases and J by 5 bases. The CDR3 has 18 amino acids. The germline V gene encodes CDR1 MDHEN and CDR2 SYDVKM. This CDR3 reads CASSSLGSLVAGADEQYF. The CDR3 DNA is TGTGCCAGCAGTTCCTTAGGGAGTTTGGTAGCGGGAGCCGACGAGCAGTACTTC. Looking up the rest from reference TRBV28 and TRBJ2-7 gives the full variable domain: DVKVTQSSRYLVKRTGEKVFLECVQDMDHENMFWYRQDPGLGLRLIYFSYDVKMKEKGDIPEGYSVSREKKERFSLILESASTNQTSMYLCASSSLGSLVAGADEQYFGPGTRLTVT.

This chain joins TRBV28 and TRBJ1-5; D unclear. The CDR3 is 12 amino acids. Trimming removed 3 bases at V and 10 bases at J, with 10 bases between. From germline, CDR1 is MDHEN and CDR2 SYDVKM. This CDR3 is CASSFRRTPQHF. DNA for the CDR3: TGTGCCAGCAGTTTTAGACGGACTCCCCAGCATTTT.

This clone was counted a few times. The rearrangement links TRBV27 to TRBJ2-2; D may be TRBD2 (5 bases). V shed 4 bases and J shed 1 base, with 13 bases lying between them. The CDR3 is 16 amino acids. Germline V gene sequence: CDR1 MNHEY, CDR2 SMNVEV (reference sequence). CDR3 sequence (DNA): TGTGCCAGCAGTTGGAGGCCGCTAGTGAACACCGGGGAGCTGTTTTTT. This codes for CASSWRPLVNTGELFF.

The chain has TRBV6-6 and TRBJ2-7; 7 bases map to TRBD2. The germline gives CDR1 MNHNY, CDR2 SVGAGI (reference sequence). V shed 6 bases and J 3 bases; nucleotides not matched to a gene: 8. This CDR3 is 14 amino acids long. The CDR3 reads CASSSDWTSYEQYF. The DNA for the CDR3 is TGTGCCAGCAGCTCAGACTGGACTAGCTACGAGCAGTACTTC.

V and J are TRBV7-8 and TRBJ2-1; D perhaps matches TRBD2 (6 bases). The CDR3 is 17 residues long. The ends were cut back, 7 bases at V and 1 base at J, with 20 bases in the middle. CDR1 is SGHVS, CDR2 FQNEAQ, per germline. The CDR3 coding sequence is TGTGCCAGCACGGACGGGAGAGCTTTAGGATCCTACAATGAGCAGTTCTTC. Amino acid sequence: CASTDGRALGSYNEQFF.

V usage is TRBV9 and J usage is TRBJ2-1; 8 bases match TRBD2. CDR1 and CDR2 from the germline V gene are SGDLS and YYNGEE. This CDR3 has 15 residues. J lost 4 bases, V lost 4 bases, and 7 bases had no gene match. The CDR3, as DNA: TGTGCCAGCAGCCTTAGCGGGACGGGTTACAATGAGCAGTTCTTC. This sequence encodes CASSLSGTGYNEQFF.

The chain is built from TRBV9 and TRBJ1-4, with D tentatively TRBD1 (5 bases). V gave up 3 bases and J gave up 7 bases, with 16 bases separating them. The CDR3 spans 15 residues. Germline CDR1 and CDR2: SGDLS and YYNGEE. The DNA for the CDR3 is TGTGCCAGCAGCGGGGGGGAAGGAAGCGGTGAAAAACTGTTTTTT. Its protein product is CASSGGEGSGEKLFF.